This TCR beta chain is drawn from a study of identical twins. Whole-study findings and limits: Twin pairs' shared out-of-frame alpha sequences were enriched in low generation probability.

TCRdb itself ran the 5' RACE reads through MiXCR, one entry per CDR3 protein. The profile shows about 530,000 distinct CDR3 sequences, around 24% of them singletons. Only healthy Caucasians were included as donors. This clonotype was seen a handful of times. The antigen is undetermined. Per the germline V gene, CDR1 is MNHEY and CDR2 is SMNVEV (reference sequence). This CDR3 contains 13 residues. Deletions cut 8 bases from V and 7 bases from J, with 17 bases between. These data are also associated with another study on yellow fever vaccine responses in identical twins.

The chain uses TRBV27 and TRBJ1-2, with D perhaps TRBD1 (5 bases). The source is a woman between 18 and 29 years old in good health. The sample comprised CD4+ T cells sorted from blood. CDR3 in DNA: TGTGCCAGCGGACCAGACAGCCCCCTTGGCTACACCTTC. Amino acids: CASGPDSPLGYTF.